These 9 T cell receptor beta chains originate from one sample sequenced in a study of shared clonotypes between healthy human individuals. Measured with immunoSEQ multiplex PCR; TCRdb has only the in-frame clones, and not every one. The table has about 530,000 clones, around 79% seen once. The sequencing input was PBMCs. These receptor sequences come from a woman between 35 and 50 years old in good health. Some clones in this sample may be carry-over from other donors' samples.

The CDR3 is CASSLVGQKAFF. As DNA, the CDR3 is TGTGCCAGCAGCTTGGTGGGACAAAAAGCTTTCTTT. The rearrangement joins TRBV5-8 to TRBJ1-1, with a possible D match to TRBD1 (6 bases). V was trimmed by 0 bases and J by 9 bases, leaving 9 bases between them. Germline CDR1 is SGHTS and CDR2 is YDEGEE. The CDR3 loop spans 12 amino acids.

The chain uses TRBV28 and TRBJ2-1, with 7 bases identical to TRBD1. The CDR3 contains 16 residues. CDR1 and CDR2 from the germline V gene are MDHEN and SYDVKM. Losses at the gene ends were 5 bases for V and 0 bases for J; bases not matched to a gene: 7. In DNA, the CDR3 is TGTGCCAGCAGTACCTCCGGGACAGCCTCCTACAATGAGCAGTTCTTC. As protein: CASSTSGTASYNEQFF.

This clone was observed a single time. The rearrangement uses TRBV4-3 and TRBJ2-2; no clear D. CDR1 is LGHNA and CDR2 is YSLEER in the germline V gene. V was pared by 2 bases and J by 4 bases, with 11 bases between. CDR3 length equals 15 residues. The CDR3 protein is CASSQRADSTGELFF. The CDR3 DNA reads TGCGCCAGCAGCCAAAGGGCAGACTCCACCGGGGAGCTGTTTTTT.

This clone was picked up a small number of times. The chain couples TRBV7-9 to TRBJ1-1, with unresolved D. The CDR3 contains 13 residues. Between the trimmed V and J ends, which lost 4 bases and 0 bases, there was a span of 6 bases. Germline V CDR1 and CDR2: SEHNR, FQNEAQ (reference sequence). The CDR3 protein is CASSSQMNTEAFF. CDR3 DNA: TGTGCCAGCAGCTCACAGATGAACACTGAAGCTTTCTTT.

This clone was seen only a few times. It is likely a read error: a sequence one base away is far more abundant. V usage is TRBV11-2 and J usage is TRBJ1-3, with D uncertain. CDR3 size: 12 residues. Germline V gene lookup returns CDR1 SGHAT and CDR2 FQNNGV. Trimming cost V 1 base and J 4 bases, with 2 bases left between them. The CDR3 nucleotides are TGTGCCAGCAGCTTAGGGGGAAACACCATATATTTT. The encoded protein is CASSLGGNTIYF.

This chain uses TRBV6-1 with TRBJ1-1, with D perhaps TRBD1 (6 bases). Germline CDR1 MNHNS, CDR2 SASEGT. The CDR3 runs to 13 residues. The V end lost 2 bases, the J end lost 4 bases, and 8 bases lay between the germline ends. CDR3 sequence (DNA): TGTGCCAGCAGTGAAACAGGGAGCACTGAAGCTTTCTTT. Translating gives CASSETGSTEAFF.

The chain carries TRBV7-3 and TRBJ2-1; D is perhaps TRBD2 (5 bases). CDR1 and CDR2 (germline): SGHTA, FQGTGA. CDR3 length: 16 residues. V was shortened by 11 bases and J by 3 bases, with 23 bases between the two germline ends. CDR3 sequence reads: CASPVREGVNYNEQFF. DNA for the CDR3: TGTGCCTCCCCGGTTCGAGAGGGAGTTAACTACAATGAGCAGTTCTTC.

The V call is TRBV7-2, the J call TRBJ2-7; a possible D gene is TRBD2 (6 bases). The CDR3 covers 15 residues. Germline CDR1 SGHTA, CDR2 FQGNSA. V was pared by 2 bases and J by 4 bases, with 15 bases between. The CDR3 region is CASSLLPGGMYEQYF. The CDR3 nucleotides read TGTGCCAGCAGCTTACTCCCCGGCGGGATGTACGAGCAGTACTTC.

This clone showed up just once. V and J are TRBV6-5 and TRBJ1-1; 8 nucleotides align to TRBD1. Germline CDR1 reads MNHEY; CDR2 reads SVGAGI. This CDR3 contains 15 residues. Trimming took 1 base from V and 6 from J; bases not matched to a gene: 7. The CDR3 loop is CASSYYGQGGAEAFF. CDR3 DNA: TGTGCCAGCAGTTACTATGGACAGGGTGGGGCTGAAGCTTTCTTT.